The present T cell receptor beta chain was sequenced within a study of blood T cell repertoires in COVID-19. Study-wide context: Sites in the United States, Italy and Spain provided acute and convalescent COVID-19 samples. Sample material is recorded as cDNA or gDNA derived from T cells, B-cell-depleted T cells, or PBMCs.

Authors' processing steps: Estimates of nucleated cell counts were drawn from the amplification of reference gene primers. Generated by immunoSEQ multiplex PCR, the TCRdb table keeps only in-frame clones and is missing some. The DNA gave D and trimming, while V, J and clone size come from that table. The data contain around 160,000 clones, approximately 87% of them singletons. The CDR3 has 13 residues. The germline V gene encodes CDR1 SGHRS and CDR2 YFSETQ. V lost 2 bases and J 4 bases, leaving 9 bases between the germline ends. This TCR derives from a woman between 65 and 79 years old with COVID-19, enrolled during active disease. The sample taken for sequencing was peripheral blood. The chain joins TRBV5-1 to TRBJ1-1; TRBD1 might be the D (5 bases). CDR3 coding DNA: TGCGCCAGCAGCTTCCGACAGACCACTGAAGCTTTCTTT. Residues: CASSFRQTTEAFF.